A selection of T cell receptor beta chains follows, all from one sample in a study of spatial heterogeneity in lung cancer. Using its own MiXCR run on the 5' RACE reads, TCRdb lists one record per CDR3 protein. This sample carries more than 20,000 distinct CDR3 sequences, less than 6% of them seen once, and the ten largest clones take under 45%. This specimen consisted of PBMCs, obtained at surgery. Receptors originate from a male donor with early-stage non-small cell lung cancer. Each CDR3 is given with its conserved first and last residue.

V	J	length	CDR3
TRBV20-1	TRBJ1-1	15	CSASPRGRGYSEAFF
TRBV7-8	TRBJ2-1	15	CASSSRLGSGNEQFF
TRBV20-1	TRBJ1-5	13	CSVRDRDNQPQHF
TRBV9	TRBJ2-5	15	CASSGLGVGQETQYF
TRBV14	TRBJ2-7	14	CASSPLRASYEQYF
TRBV6-6	TRBJ2-7	14	CASSLGTVGLEQYF
TRBV5-1	TRBJ2-2	15	CASSFSYANTGELFF
TRBV7-9	TRBJ2-7	14	CASSSQTGAYEQYF
TRBV7-8	TRBJ2-7	11	CASSSAYEQYF
TRBV6-1	TRBJ2-3	11	CATTLTDTQYF
TRBV7-6	TRBJ2-3	19	CASSPRTSGRAGLPDTQYF
TRBV9	TRBJ1-2	14	CASTLGPTSYGYTF
TRBV7-3	TRBJ2-7	17	CASSLTYGGHATVEQYF
TRBV7-6	TRBJ1-5	13	CASSQQTGQPQHF
TRBV4-3	TRBJ2-1	16	CASSQGTVAGAREQFF
TRBV10-3	TRBJ1-1	13	CAISADSSTQAFF
TRBV29-1	TRBJ1-1	11	CSVGVSREAFF
TRBV7-9	TRBJ1-1	14	CASSPAGGGTEAFF
TRBV18	TRBJ1-5	15	CASSDGGSSNQPQHF
TRBV29-1	TRBJ2-5	13	CSGTGTLQETQYF
TRBV12-3/TRBV12-4	TRBJ2-5	14	CASRVAGPRETQYF
TRBV19	TRBJ1-5	13	CASSIAGGQPQHF
TRBV7-9	TRBJ2-5	15	CASSLGETGQETQYF
TRBV4-1	TRBJ2-5	15	CASSQDRAIRVTQYF
TRBV7-9	TRBJ2-7	14	CASSLERSISEQYF
TRBV28	TRBJ1-3	15	CASSFSHLSGNTIYF
TRBV20-1	TRBJ2-5	11	CSATAQETQYF
TRBV20-1	TRBJ2-3	14	CWTGFHRSGDTQYF
TRBV4-3	TRBJ2-3	19	CASSQDSYRRGLSTDTQYF
TRBV6-5	TRBJ1-1	16	CASSYYPPPGQTEAFF
TRBV6-6	TRBJ2-1	17	CASSYQLLAGGPNEQFF
TRBV20-1	TRBJ2-4	15	CSARGETGARGIQYF
TRBV12-3/TRBV12-4	TRBJ2-7	12	CASSLEGYEQYF
TRBV7-2	TRBJ2-1	16	CASSLASPVIYNEQFF
TRBV7-9	TRBJ2-7	14	CASSLGDRPYEQYF
TRBV28	TRBJ2-1	15	CASSLLVGVGPSQFF
TRBV20-1	TRBJ1-6	15	CSARADRGKNSPLHF
TRBV7-2	TRBJ2-2	18	CASSRTSGGATGIRELFF
TRBV2	TRBJ2-1	14	CASSEIEGANEQFF
TRBV7-2	TRBJ2-7	14	CASSLGQGGYEQYF
TRBV4-1	TRBJ2-2	16	CASSHTLGRYTGELFF
TRBV19	TRBJ1-2	14	CASSSPQGRYGYTF